These 21 T cell receptor beta chains share one sample of origin, sequenced in a study of response to subunit inactivated influenza vaccine. TCRdb re-derived calls from the RT-PCR reads in MiXCR, one entry per CDR3 protein. Of approximately 730,000 distinct CDR3 sequences listed, about 15% are singletons. The input for sequencing was PBMCs from blood, taken less than 15 days before vaccination. The receptors were sampled from a man aged 45-65 years who received an inactivated influenza vaccine.

This clonotype was seen a handful of times. The V call is TRBV5-1, the J call TRBJ2-5; D is unresolved. From germline, CDR1 is SGHRS and CDR2 YFSETQ. V dropped 0 bases and J dropped 0 bases, with 3 bases sitting between them. The CDR3 covers 13 residues. The CDR3 DNA is TGCGCCAGCAGCTTGGCGGACCAAGAGACCCAGTACTTC. It yields the protein CASSLADQETQYF.

In DNA, the CDR3 is TGTGCCAGCAGCCAGACCGGGACAGCCCCCTACACCTTC. Encoded protein: CASSQTGTAPYTF. The rearrangement uses TRBV4-2 and TRBJ1-2; the match to TRBD1 covers 7 bases. The germline gives CDR1 LGHNA, CDR2 YNFKEQ. This CDR3 spans 13 amino acids. V gave up 3 bases and J gave up 10 bases; unmatched junction bases: 8.

The chain links TRBV9 to TRBJ2-2; weak D call: TRBD2 (6 bases). Trimming pared 0 bases from V and 4 bases from J, leaving 7 bases between. This CDR3 comprises 14 residues. Germline CDR1 SGDLS, CDR2 YYNGEE. The CDR3 here is CASSVAAGTGELFF. CDR3 DNA sequence: TGTGCCAGCAGCGTAGCAGCGGGCACCGGGGAGCTGTTTTTT.

CDR3 in DNA: TGTGCCAGCAGTTCCCGCTGGAGGTCTTACGAGCAGTACTTC. It encodes CASSSRWRSYEQYF. The chain carries TRBV12-3 or TRBV12-4 and TRBJ2-7; D perhaps matches TRBD2 (5 bases). This CDR3 is 14 amino acids long. The germline V and J ends were trimmed by 4 bases and 4 bases, with 14 bases remaining between them.

In this sample, this clonotype turned up a few times. The J gene is TRBJ2-2, the V gene TRBV11-2; D possibly corresponds to TRBD1 (5 bases). The length of the CDR3 is 16 residues. Germline CDR1 and CDR2: SGHAT and FQNNGV. Trimming took 2 bases from V and 3 from J, leaving 13 bases between them. CDR3 protein: CASSLIGARDTGELFF. CDR3 in DNA: TGTGCCAGCAGCTTAATAGGGGCGCGTGACACCGGGGAGCTGTTTTTT.

In its sample, this clonotype was seen a few times. The CDR3 protein is CASSQAVRANTGELFF. CDR3 DNA sequence: TGCGCCAGCAGCCAAGCTGTAAGAGCGAACACCGGGGAGCTGTTTTTT. The chain combines TRBV4-1 with TRBJ2-2, with D unclear. Germline CDR1 and CDR2: MGHRA and YSYEKL. The CDR3 has 16 residues. V shed 1 base and J shed 0 bases, with 9 bases lying between them.

CDR3 DNA: TGTGCCAGCAGTCCCCTGGGCGGACCCCTCTACAATGAGCAGTTCTTC. Protein product: CASSPLGGPLYNEQFF. This chain joins TRBV27 and TRBJ2-1, with D uncertain. Germline lookup yields CDR1 MNHEY and CDR2 SMNVEV (reference sequence). V lost 5 bases to trimming and J lost 3 bases, with 17 bases between them. This CDR3 spans 16 amino acids.

This clonotype was observed a few times. The chain uses TRBV3-1 and TRBJ1-5; D is unresolved. CDR1 LGHDT and CDR2 YNNKEL come from the germline V gene (reference sequence). V was shortened by 1 base and J by 5 bases, with 6 bases between the two germline ends. The CDR3 contains 13 residues. The CDR3 DNA reads as TGTGCCAGCAGCCAAGGGAGGGATCAGCCCCAGCATTTT. Its protein product is CASSQGRDQPQHF.

This clonotype was seen a handful of times. The V gene is TRBV5-2, the J gene TRBJ2-1; the DNA was not used to check the table's D call, TRBD1. TRBV5-2 is labeled a pseudogene. The CDR3 sequence is 14 residues long. CDR3 sequence (DNA): TGTGCCATGGGCCCCGGGCTTTACTACAATGAGCAGTTCTTC. The encoded protein is CAMGPGLYYNEQFF.

There are a few counts of this clonotype. The chain carries TRBV27 and TRBJ1-2, with D possibly matching TRBD1 (5 bases). V was clipped by 3 bases and J by 5 bases, with 13 bases between them. Germline V gene data show CDR1 as MNHEY and CDR2 as SMNVEV (reference sequence). The CDR3 is 14 amino acids. The CDR3 reads CASSLGRVGYGYTF. DNA of the CDR3: TGTGCCAGCAGTTTGGGCAGGGTGGGGTATGGCTACACCTTC.

This clonotype showed up just a few times. The genes are TRBV29-1 and TRBJ1-1, with D unclear. The CDR3 covers 13 residues. Germline values: CDR1 SQVTM, CDR2 ANQGSEA. V was shortened by 6 bases and J by 1 base, with 12 bases between the two germline ends. The CDR3 DNA is TGCAGCGTCAGCTTTCGGGGGAACACTGAAGCTTTCTTT. Its translation: CSVSFRGNTEAFF. The full variable domain, in which reference TRBV29-1 and TRBJ1-1 provide the parts outside the CDR3, is SAVISQKPSRDICQRGTSLTIQCQVDSQVTMMFWYRQQPGQSLTLIATANQGSEATYESGFVIDKFPISRPNLTFSTLTVSNMSPEDSSIYLCSVSFRGNTEAFFGQGTRLTVV.

This clonotype was seen a handful of times. The chain recombines TRBV5-1 with TRBJ2-2; 11 bases map to TRBD2. The V gene end was trimmed by 2 bases and the J gene end by 4 bases; junction bases not matched to a gene: 4. This CDR3 region has 16 residues. The germline CDR1 and CDR2 sequences are SGHRS and YFSETQ. The CDR3 region has the DNA TGCGCCAGCAGCTTCGGGACTAGCGGATTCACCGGGGAGCTGTTTTTT. Its translation: CASSFGTSGFTGELFF.

In its sample, this clonotype was seen many times. This chain links TRBV29-1 with TRBJ2-5, with TRBD2 matching over 7 bases. The CDR3 contains 12 residues. V lost 6 bases to trimming and J lost 2 bases; unmatched junction nucleotides: 3. In germline, CDR1 is SQVTM, CDR2 ANQGSEA. This CDR3 is CSVREGQETQYF. The CDR3 nucleotides are TGCAGCGTCAGGGAGGGTCAAGAGACCCAGTACTTC.

This clonotype was counted many times. V is TRBV5-1 and J is TRBJ2-7; possible D gene TRBD1, 6 bases. Trimming shortened V by 5 bases and J by 6 bases, and 15 bases separated the two germline ends. CDR1 is SGHRS and CDR2 is YFSETQ in the germline V gene. This CDR3 is built from 13 residues. CDR3 region: CASRPPQGSEQYF. In DNA, the CDR3 is TGCGCCAGCAGACCACCTCAGGGGAGCGAGCAGTACTTC.

This clonotype was picked up many times. The chain carries TRBV24-1 and TRBJ2-1, with TRBD2 matching over 13 bases. Trimming removed 5 bases from V and 0 bases from J; junction bases left unmatched: 18. The CDR3 extends over 22 amino acids. Germline V CDR1 and CDR2: KGHDR, SFDVKD. The DNA for the CDR3 is TGTGCCACCAGTGGCCCCTTAACTAGCGGGGGGGAGTCTATGAGCTCCTACAATGAGCAGTTCTTC. It yields the protein CATSGPLTSGGESMSSYNEQFF.

The chain links TRBV11-2 to TRBJ2-2; the match to TRBD1 covers 7 bases. Germline assignment: CDR1 SGHAT and CDR2 FQNNGV. The CDR3 runs 15 residues. Trimming took 5 bases from V and 4 from J; bases not matched to a gene: 7. The CDR3 loop is CASSIFDRVTGELFF. Written as DNA, the CDR3 is TGTGCCAGCAGCATTTTCGACAGGGTCACCGGGGAGCTGTTTTTT.

This clonotype was counted a single time. At one of its ends the junction is not consistent with the germline gene, which may arise from a read error. The chain is built from TRBV3-1 and TRBJ1-1, with unresolved D. Germline V CDR1 and CDR2: LGHDT, YNNKEL (reference sequence). This CDR3 contains 11 residues. CDR3 residues: CVSSQLYEAFF. The CDR3 DNA reads TGTGTCAGCAGCCAACTATATGAAGCTTTCTTT. The variable domain in full, with the rest retrieved from reference TRBV3-1 and TRBJ1-1, is DTAVSQTPKYLVTQMGNDKSIKCEQNLGHDTMYWYKQDSKKFLKIMFSYNNKELIINETVPNRFSPKSPDKAHLNLHINSLELGDSAVYFCVSSQLYEAFFGQGTRLTVV.

Many counts were recorded for this clonotype. The chain joins TRBV7-3 to TRBJ1-4; unclear D gene. The CDR3 is 13 residues long. Germline V gene data show CDR1 as SGHTA and CDR2 as FQGTGA. V was shortened by 2 bases and J by 7 bases, with 8 bases between the two germline ends. The chain's CDR3 is CASSLSGGEKLFF. CDR3 DNA: TGTGCCAGCAGCTTATCAGGTGGTGAAAAACTGTTTTTT.

The chain recombines TRBV15 with TRBJ2-5; D not resolved. The CDR3 length is 12 residues. In germline, CDR1 is LNHNV, CDR2 YYDKDF (reference sequence). V was shortened by 2 bases and J by 3 bases, with 4 bases between the two germline ends. The CDR3 region has the DNA TGTGCCACCAGCAGATACAAAGAGACCCAGTACTTC. Translation gives CATSRYKETQYF.

This clonotype came up many times. The genes are TRBV5-1 and TRBJ2-5; the D gene is possibly TRBD2 (6 bases). Deletions cut 4 bases from V and 4 bases from J, with 11 bases between. Germline V gene data show CDR1 as SGHRS and CDR2 as YFSETQ. This CDR3 spans 13 amino acids. This CDR3 reads CASSTTSVETQYF. CDR3 nucleotides: TGCGCCAGCAGCACGACTAGTGTAGAGACCCAGTACTTC.

This clonotype was picked up a small number of times. V and J are TRBV11-2 and TRBJ2-1, with 8 bases matching TRBD2. The V segment lost 10 bases and the J segment 5 bases; nucleotides outside the gene matches: 7. This CDR3 region has 13 residues. Germline V gene data show CDR1 as SGHAT and CDR2 as FQNNGV. CDR3 region: CANQREIHNEQFF. As DNA, the CDR3 is TGTGCCAACCAGCGGGAGATCCACAATGAGCAGTTCTTC.